The source of this T cell receptor (beta chain) is a study of blood T cell repertoires in COVID-19. Study context: Samples came from the United States, Italy and Spain, spanning acute and convalescent COVID-19.

Clones were sequenced by immunoSEQ multiplex PCR, and TCRdb holds only the in-frame ones, with some missing. The data contain about 200,000 clones, just under 90% of them singletons. Sequencing was performed on PBMCs or T cells enriched from blood (not recorded which). The sequence was obtained from a man aged 25 to 45 who had recovered from COVID-19.

Here the CDR3 reads CASSKPRTGNTEAFF. The CDR3 DNA is TGTGCCAGCAGCAAACCGAGGACAGGGAACACTGAAGCTTTCTTT. The chain uses TRBV13 and TRBJ1-1, with 7 bases fitting TRBD1. The CDR3 extends over 15 amino acids. Per the germline V gene, CDR1 is PRHDT and CDR2 is FYEKMQ (reference sequence). Trimming at V came to 5 bases and at J to 1 base, leaving 7 bases not matched to a gene.